This T cell receptor beta chain was captured in a study of OX40 agonist ivuxolimab in advanced cancers. Overall study: Given to patients was ivuxolimab, an agonistic anti-OX40 (CD134) antibody.

The assay was immunoSEQ multiplex PCR, and TCRdb's table has in-frame clones only and misses some. The table shows tens of thousands of clones, with roughly 90% occurring only once. Trimming left V 10 bases short and J 0 bases short, with 12 bases between. The CDR3 runs to 14 residues. Germline CDR1 is MNHNS and CDR2 is SASEGT. The sample in question was CD4+ or CD8+ T cells sorted from blood, obtained in a trial of the OX40 agonist ivuxolimab. This clonotype was sampled from an adult with an advanced solid tumor such as melanoma, head and neck, liver or kidney cancer. The rearrangement uses TRBV6-1 and TRBJ2-2; D uncertain. The CDR3 sequence: CATQVPANTGELFF. The CDR3 nucleotides are TGTGCCACCCAGGTCCCTGCGAACACCGGGGAGCTGTTTTTT.